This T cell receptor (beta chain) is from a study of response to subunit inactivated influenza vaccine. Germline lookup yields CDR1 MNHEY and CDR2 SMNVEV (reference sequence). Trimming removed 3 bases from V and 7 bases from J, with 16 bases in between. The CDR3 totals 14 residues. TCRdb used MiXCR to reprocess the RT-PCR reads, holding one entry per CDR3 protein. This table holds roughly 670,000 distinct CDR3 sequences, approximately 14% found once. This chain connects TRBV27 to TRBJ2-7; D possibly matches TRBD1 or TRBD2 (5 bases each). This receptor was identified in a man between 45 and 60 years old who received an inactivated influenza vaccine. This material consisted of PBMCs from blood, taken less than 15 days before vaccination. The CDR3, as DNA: TGTGCCAGCAGTTTTGAGGGGATTAACGCGGAGCAGTACTTC. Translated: CASSFEGINAEQYF.